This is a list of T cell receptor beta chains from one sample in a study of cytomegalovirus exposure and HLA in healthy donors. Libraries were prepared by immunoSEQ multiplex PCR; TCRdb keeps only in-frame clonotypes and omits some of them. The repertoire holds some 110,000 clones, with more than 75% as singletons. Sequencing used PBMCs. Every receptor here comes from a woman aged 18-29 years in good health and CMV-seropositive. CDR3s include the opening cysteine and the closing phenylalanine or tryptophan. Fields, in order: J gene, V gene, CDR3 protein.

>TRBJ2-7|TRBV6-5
CASSYGLAGSYEQYF
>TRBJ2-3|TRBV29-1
CSVYTGVWSTDTQYF
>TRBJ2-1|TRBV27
CASSLSGGLRVQFF
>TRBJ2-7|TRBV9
CASSGGQSYEQYF
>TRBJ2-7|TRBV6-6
CASLEGWTGPSYEQYF
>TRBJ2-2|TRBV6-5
CASKGLLTGELFF
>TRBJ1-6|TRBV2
CASRQGGSNSPLHF
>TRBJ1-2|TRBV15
CATSSWEGAGGYTF
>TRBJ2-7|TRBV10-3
CAISEVIAATYEQYF
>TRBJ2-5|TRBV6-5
CASSSGALETQYF
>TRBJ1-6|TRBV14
CASSQDGPVVNSPLHF
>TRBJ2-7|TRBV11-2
CASSLARGWVYEQYF
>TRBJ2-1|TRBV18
CASSQVAGLAGAGEQFF
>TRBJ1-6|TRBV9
CASSAQGQGNSPLHF
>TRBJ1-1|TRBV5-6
CASSFTTGVTEAFF